This TCR beta chain was identified during a study of T-cell memory formation after mild COVID-19. Study-wide results and caveats: Mainly CM and EM harbored the contracting CD4+ clones; mainly EMRA harbored the CD8+ ones.

With regard to this clonotype: No antigen is known for it.

TCRdb independently ran MiXCR on the 5' RACE reads; one entry per CDR3 protein. The sample lists about 340,000 distinct CDR3 sequences, around a sixth occurring once. Trimming shortened V by 0 bases and J by 6 bases, and 9 bases separated the two germline ends. The CDR3 has 13 residues. Per germline, CDR1 DFQATT and CDR2 SNEGSKA (reference sequence). The chain recombines TRBV20-1 with TRBJ2-1; D possibly matches TRBD1 or TRBD2 (6 bases each). Sequenced material: PBMCs or a T cell subset sorted from them (not recorded which). This clonotype was sampled from a man in his late teens or twenties who had mild COVID-19 (a few samples of this study predate the infection). Cell type and time point are not known. The CDR3 DNA reads as TGCAGTGCTAGAGAGTGGGGGGCCAATGAGCAGTTCTTC. Protein sequence: CSAREWGANEQFF.